This TCR beta chain was sequenced during a study of T cell responses to AZD1222 COVID-19 vaccine (dated by TCRdb to the early 2020s). About the study as a whole: AZD1222 recipients given second doses at about 4 weeks or at about 12 weeks were pooled, since spike-specific TCR depth and breadth were not found to differ between the two schedules. Trial participants were enrolled into age subgroups of 18-55, 56-69 and 70-plus years, which contained around 140, 26 and 57 TCR-sequenced participants, respectively. TCR sequencing covered 230 or so trial participants: 200 to 210 given two doses of AZD1222 and about 26 given two doses of MenACWY control vaccine. The full study reports these points: Because no samples from the day 14 peak response were available, repertoires could be characterized only after the peak T cell response. In the small 56-69-year group, the increase in depth fell short of significance, most likely because of low power. Conclusions about previously exposed vaccinees were limited because only a handful of AZD1222 recipients were SARS-CoV-2 seropositive at baseline. Vaccine-associated CD4 TCRs spanned the whole spike protein, with dominant responses in regions 160-218 and 743-854. After two AZD1222 doses, spike-specific TCR breadth and depth were significantly higher than at day 0 and than in MenACWY recipients. Participants were mostly white British and included more females than males, and it was suggested by the authors that clonal diversity may have been underestimated. Nearly half of unique spike-specific TCRs reportedly recognized epitopes outside regions mutated in the B.1.351 and B.1.1.7 variants.

Trimming removed 2 bases from V and 4 bases from J; the gene matches leave 8 bases unexplained. The CDR3 sequence holds 16 residues, the cysteine and phenylalanine included. Kept here is only the CDR3 DNA, which spans 48 bases and is read in frame from base 1. CDR1 SGHRS and CDR2 YFSETQ were looked up in the germline V gene. The sample's time point label, decoded: baseline before first vaccination. Vaccinee samples were obtained from the UK trials COV001 and COV002, which included a single-blind randomized controlled phase 2/3 trial of AZD1222 (ChAdOx1 nCoV-19) in healthy adults. For TCRbeta chain sequencing, PBMC samples were collected from trial participants at day 0 and at day 28 after the second dose. The CDR3 regions of human TCRbeta chains were analyzed by immunosequencing. As for how the authors treated the data: Repertoire TCRs were matched against a reference library of SARS-CoV-2-specific TCRs generated with the MIRA antigen-specificity platform. Breadth was defined as the fraction of unique TCRs that were SARS-CoV-2-associated, and depth was defined as the fraction of total T cells that were SARS-CoV-2-associated. Using the MIRA data, every spike-specific TCR was mapped to the spike region that the TCR reacted to and assigned to either a CD4 or a CD8 class. Log10-transformed breadth and depth values were compared by one-way ANOVA with Sidak's multiple comparisons tests. TCRdb obtained this table from immuneACCESS and retained in-frame rearrangements with V and J assigned. These tables miss some clones; where compared with another copy, unresolved V genes account for less than half of the shortfall, and the remainder is unexplained. The D gene and trimming were derived from the DNA, and the V and J assignments and clone size from that table. The sample records 100,000 to 150,000 clones, approximately 87% of which are singletons. 10% of the sample is in the top ten clones.

This clone was picked up one time. It lacks a known antigen. There are no base qualities to consult, and no much larger clone falls within one base. The receptor chain draws on TRBV5-1 and TRBJ1-3, and 8 junctional nucleotides match TRBD1. The input for sequencing was peripheral blood, taken on day 0 of AZD1222 vaccination. This receptor was obtained from an adult in good health. The nucleotide sequence is given as TGCGCCAGCAGCTTTTCAGGGGGCGCATGGGGAAACACCATATATTTT. It is translated as CASSFSGGAWGNTIYF.